Listed here are 23 T cell receptor beta chains from one sample, sequenced in a study of blood T cell repertoires in COVID-19. Assay: immunoSEQ multiplex PCR; the TCRdb copy retains only in-frame clones and omits some. The sample lists roughly 220,000 clones, about 85% occurring once. Sequencing was done on a sample of peripheral blood. These receptors were obtained from a middle-aged man who had recovered from COVID-19.

Details on this clone: This CDR3 is also generated by other DNA sequences in the sample. The chain carries TRBV5-1 and TRBJ2-1, with 9 bases lining up with TRBD2. Germline-derived CDR1 and CDR2 are SGHRS and YFSETQ. The junction had 2 bases not matched to a gene; V was cut back by 4 bases and J by 0 bases. This CDR3 contains 15 residues. CDR3 loop: CASSLSGSSYNEQFF. CDR3 DNA sequence: TGCGCCAGCAGCCTTAGCGGGAGCTCCTACAATGAGCAGTTCTTC.

This clone was observed a handful of times. The genes are TRBV4-1 and TRBJ2-2; 9 bases are shared with TRBD1. V shed 0 bases, J shed 6 bases, and the junction held 2 bases outside the gene matches. Looked up from germline, CDR1 is MGHRA and CDR2 is YSYEKL. CDR3 size: 15 residues. In DNA, the CDR3 is TGCGCCAGCAGCCAAGATACAGGGGGCTCCGGGGAGCTGTTTTTT. Translating gives CASSQDTGGSGELFF.

This sequence joins TRBV28 and TRBJ1-2; D ambiguous. Trimming stripped 1 base from V and 3 bases from J, with 9 bases between. CDR3 size: 14 residues. In germline, CDR1 is MDHEN, CDR2 SYDVKM. The CDR3 DNA follows: TGTGCCAGCAGTTTATTTCCGGTTTACTATGGCTACACCTTC. This translates into CASSLFPVYYGYTF.

The chain carries TRBV19 and TRBJ2-5, with D maybe TRBD2 (5 bases). CDR3 length: 14 amino acids. Germline-derived CDR1 and CDR2 are LNHDA and SQIVND (reference sequence). Trimming stripped 1 base from V and 4 bases from J, with 10 bases between. The CDR3 protein is CASSIARGLETQYF. As DNA, the CDR3 is TGTGCCAGTAGTATAGCTCGAGGGTTAGAGACCCAGTACTTC.

The chain joins TRBV7-8 to TRBJ2-7; TRBD2 agrees at 10 bases. Germline loops: CDR1 SGHVS, CDR2 FQNEAQ. J gave up 3 bases and V 2 bases, and 1 base lay outside the gene matches. This CDR3 is 14 amino acids long. This CDR3 reads CASSLQREGYEQYF. CDR3 DNA sequence: TGTGCCAGCAGCTTACAGCGGGAGGGCTACGAGCAGTACTTC.

V gene TRBV28 combines with J gene TRBJ2-1; D unresolved. Trimming cost V 5 bases and J 9 bases, with 11 bases left between them. This CDR3 has 12 residues. Germline loops: CDR1 MDHEN, CDR2 SYDVKM. CDR3 sequence: CASSATTGEQFF. Written as DNA, the CDR3 is TGTGCCAGCAGTGCAACAACGGGTGAGCAGTTCTTC.

V is TRBV6-5 and J is TRBJ2-3, with 8 bases fitting TRBD2. The CDR3 totals 15 residues. V lost 8 bases and J lost 6; bases outside the gene matches: 13. Germline CDR1 reads MNHEY; CDR2 reads SVGAGI. In DNA form, the CDR3 reads TGTGCCAGCCAATATCGGGGGGGGGCCTATGATACGCAGTATTTT. It yields the protein CASQYRGGAYDTQYF.

This clone was recorded only once. The V and J genes are TRBV4-1 and TRBJ1-2; 12 bases line up with TRBD1. There are 19 residues in the CDR3. Germline CDR1 MGHRA, CDR2 YSYEKL. After removal of 0 bases from V and 2 bases from J, the junction contained 10 bases not matched to a gene. CDR3 nucleotides: TGCGCCAGCAGCCAAGATCTCCGGGACAGGGGGCCGGGAAACTATGGCTACACCTTC. Its translation is CASSQDLRDRGPGNYGYTF.

The chain couples TRBV6-2 or TRBV6-3 to TRBJ2-5; D gene ambiguous. Germline V lookup: CDR1 MNHEY, CDR2 SVGEGT. The V and J ends lost 6 bases and 1 base respectively, with 12 bases between them. CDR3 length: 14 amino acids. CDR3 residues: CASSRSQVQETQYF. The CDR3 DNA is TGTGCCAGCAGCCGCTCCCAGGTCCAAGAGACCCAGTACTTC.

The chain recombines TRBV10-3 with TRBJ2-7; no reliable D call. Deletions cut 2 bases from V and 6 bases from J, with 17 bases between. CDR1 and CDR2 from the germline V gene are ENHRY and SYGVKD. The CDR3 spans 15 residues. CDR3 loop: CAISENPGSLSEQYF. CDR3 sequence (DNA): TGTGCCATCAGTGAGAACCCAGGATCTCTCTCCGAGCAGTACTTC.

The rearrangement links TRBV5-1 to TRBJ2-1, with D tentatively TRBD1 (6 bases). Trimming cost V 0 bases and J 2 bases, with 9 bases left between them. CDR3 length: 15 amino acids. Germline V gives CDR1 SGHRS, CDR2 YFSETQ. DNA for the CDR3: TGCGCCAGCAGCTTGGGACAGGTCACCTACAATGAGCAGTTCTTC. This translates into CASSLGQVTYNEQFF. Full variable domain (rest looked up from reference TRBV5-1 and TRBJ2-1): KAGVTQTPRYLIKTRGQQVTLSCSPISGHRSVSWYQQTPGQGLQFLFEYFSETQRNKGNFPGRFSGRQFSNSRSEMNVSTLELGDSALYLCASSLGQVTYNEQFFGPGTRLTVL.

V and J are TRBV28 and TRBJ2-1, with 7 bases fitting TRBD1. Germline CDR1 is MDHEN and CDR2 is SYDVKM. Unmatched junction bases numbered 9, after V lost 6 bases and J lost 1 base. This CDR3 comprises 16 residues. The CDR3 sequence: CASRSGQRRSYNEQFF. The DNA of the CDR3 is TGTGCCAGCAGGTCGGGACAGCGACGGTCCTACAATGAGCAGTTCTTC.

The J gene is TRBJ1-1, the V gene TRBV28; D remains unclear. From germline, CDR1 is MDHEN and CDR2 SYDVKM. V was clipped by 5 bases and J by 4 bases, with 14 bases between them. The CDR3 extends over 14 amino acids. CDR3: CASSLSHGGTEAFF. CDR3 nucleotide sequence: TGTGCCAGCAGTCTCAGCCATGGAGGCACTGAAGCTTTCTTT.

The V gene is TRBV15, the J gene TRBJ2-7; 7 bases map to TRBD2. The CDR3 is made up of 14 amino acids. V was clipped by 1 base and J by 5 bases; unmatched bases: 5. Germline loops: CDR1 LNHNV, CDR2 YYDKDF (reference sequence). The CDR3 DNA reads as TGTGCCACCAGCAGAGCGGGGGGAGTGAACGAGCAGTACTTC. This translates into CATSRAGGVNEQYF.

The chain joins TRBV5-1 to TRBJ1-2; 11 bases match TRBD1. CDR1 SGHRS and CDR2 YFSETQ come from the germline V gene. The V gene end was trimmed by 4 bases and the J gene end by 3 bases; junction bases not matched to a gene: 2. The CDR3 has 14 residues. The CDR3: CASSRGQGDYGYTF. The CDR3 DNA reads as TGCGCCAGCAGCCGGGGACAGGGGGACTATGGCTACACCTTC.

The chain links TRBV6-2 or TRBV6-3 to TRBJ1-4; 7 nucleotides agree with TRBD1. V shed 5 bases and J 8 bases; nucleotides not matched to a gene: 14. The germline V gene encodes CDR1 MNHEY and CDR2 SVGEGT. The length of the CDR3 is 16 residues. CDR3 in amino acids: CASSRIWTGRGEKLFF. CDR3 coding DNA: TGTGCCAGCAGTCGAATCTGGACAGGCCGAGGCGAAAAACTGTTTTTT.

This chain uses TRBV9 with TRBJ2-3; 8 bases line up with TRBD2. The ends lost 1 base at V and 2 bases at J; junction bases unmatched: 3. The CDR3 covers 15 residues. Germline CDR1 is SGDLS and CDR2 is YYNGEE. CDR3 in amino acids: CASSVTSGYTDTQYF. The CDR3 coding sequence is TGTGCCAGCAGCGTAACTAGCGGTTACACAGATACGCAGTATTTT. Complete variable domain (other parts from reference TRBV9 and TRBJ2-3): DSGVTQTPKHLITATGQRVTLRCSPRSGDLSVYWYQQSLDQGLQFLIQYYNGEERAKGNILERFSAQQFPDLHSELNLSSLELGDSALYFCASSVTSGYTDTQYFGPGTRLTVL.

The sample holds a few counts of this clone. The chain carries TRBV9 and TRBJ1-3; TRBD1 agrees at 8 bases. There are 18 residues in the CDR3. Per germline, CDR1 SGDLS and CDR2 YYNGEE. The V and J ends lost 0 bases and 1 base, in that order; junction bases with no gene match: 9. CDR3 nucleotides: TGTGCCAGCAGCGTAGGCGTTGGACAGGGAGGATCTGGAAACACCATATATTTT. Its protein is CASSVGVGQGGSGNTIYF.

This rearrangement joins TRBV28 to TRBJ1-5; 8 positions agree with TRBD1. Per germline, CDR1 MDHEN and CDR2 SYDVKM. The CDR3 is made up of 13 amino acids. With V trimmed by 5 bases and J by 5 bases, 2 bases remained unmatched. The CDR3, as DNA: TGTGCCAGCAGTACAGGGGGGCATCAGCCCCAGCATTTT. Translation gives CASSTGGHQPQHF.

This clone was observed a handful of times. V usage is TRBV27 and J usage is TRBJ1-5; 7 bases are a match to TRBD1. The CDR3 has 14 amino acids. V shed 2 bases, J shed 6 bases, and the junction held 4 bases outside the gene matches. Per the germline V gene, CDR1 is MNHEY and CDR2 is SMNVEV (reference sequence). Written as DNA, the CDR3 is TGTGCCAGCAGTTTACGACAGGGAGGTCAGCCCCAGCATTTT. As protein: CASSLRQGGQPQHF.

This chain connects TRBV5-1 to TRBJ2-5; 16 bases agree with TRBD2. V trimming: 4 bases; J trimming: 5 bases; junction bases outside the gene matches: 14. CDR1 and CDR2 from the germline V gene are SGHRS and YFSETQ. The CDR3 length is 19 residues. The CDR3 loop reads CASSARGTSGRAFGETQYF. The CDR3, as DNA: TGCGCCAGCAGCGCGCGAGGGACTAGCGGGAGGGCCTTTGGTGAGACCCAGTACTTC.

The chain recombines TRBV6-6 with TRBJ2-5, with TRBD1 identical over 9 bases. The germline V gene encodes CDR1 MNHNY and CDR2 SVGAGI (reference sequence). There are 15 residues in the CDR3. Trimming at V came to 1 base and at J to 3 bases, leaving 3 bases not matched to a gene. CDR3 bases: TGTGCCAGCAGTTACTTGGGACAGGGCAAAGAGACCCAGTACTTC. This sequence encodes CASSYLGQGKETQYF.

This chain uses TRBV10-3 with TRBJ2-7, with TRBD1 matching over 12 bases. Germline V gives CDR1 ENHRY, CDR2 SYGVKD. The CDR3 consists of 13 residues. Trimming removed 7 bases from V and 4 bases from J; junction bases left unmatched: 2. This chain's CDR3 is CAIKGQGAYEQYF. In DNA, the CDR3 is TGTGCCATCAAGGGACAGGGGGCATACGAGCAGTACTTC.